The sequence of this T cell receptor beta chain was determined in a study of OX40 agonist ivuxolimab in advanced cancers. Produced via immunoSEQ multiplex PCR; TCRdb's table is partial and in-frame only. This table has about 110,000 clones, 91% appearing once. In germline, CDR1 is SGHRS, CDR2 YFSETQ. This CDR3 has 19 amino acids. After removal of 3 bases from V and 2 bases from J, the junction contained 13 bases not matched to a gene. Source: CD4+ or CD8+ T cells sorted from blood, taken in a trial of the OX40 agonist ivuxolimab. The rearrangement joins TRBV5-1 to TRBJ2-5; 13 bases align to TRBD2. This receptor was taken from an adult with an advanced solid tumor such as melanoma, head and neck, liver or kidney cancer. The CDR3 here is CASSSTPPGLAGTQETQYF. As DNA, the CDR3 is TGCGCCAGCAGCTCTACCCCCCCGGGACTAGCGGGGACACAAGAGACCCAGTACTTC.